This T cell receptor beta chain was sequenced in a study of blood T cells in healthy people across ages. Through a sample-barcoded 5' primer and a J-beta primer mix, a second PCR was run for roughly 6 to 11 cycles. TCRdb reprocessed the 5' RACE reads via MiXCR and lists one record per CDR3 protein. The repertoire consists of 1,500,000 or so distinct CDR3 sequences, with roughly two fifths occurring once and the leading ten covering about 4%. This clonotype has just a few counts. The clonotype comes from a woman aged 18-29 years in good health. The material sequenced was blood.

The CDR3 DNA reads TGTGCCAGCAGCTTCGGGTTTGTTGCAGATACGCAGTATTTT. Translating gives CASSFGFVADTQYF. The gene calls are TRBV7-2 and TRBJ2-3, with no clear D. The CDR3 totals 14 residues. Germline V gives CDR1 SGHTA, CDR2 FQGNSA. With 3 bases removed from V and 4 bases from J, the gap between germline ends came to 11 bases. Full variable domain (rest looked up from reference TRBV7-2 and TRBJ2-3): GAGVSQSPSNKVTEKGKDVELRCDPISGHTALYWYRQSLGQGLEFLIYFQGNSAPDKSGLPSDRFSAERTGGSVSTLTIQRTQQEDSAVYLCASSFGFVADTQYFGPGTRLTVL.